These 9 T cell receptor beta chains originate from one sample sequenced in a study of T cell changes during pregnancy in multiple sclerosis. Sequenced by immunoSEQ multiplex PCR; TCRdb stores in-frame clones only, minus some. Of about 44,000 clones in the sample, 80% to 95% were seen once. The sample consisted of CD4+ T cells from peripheral blood mononuclear cells, taken before pregnancy. Every receptor here comes from a female donor with multiple sclerosis, enrolled in a pregnancy study.

This clone appeared once. This rearrangement joins TRBV5-4 to TRBJ2-4; a weak D match, TRBD2 (6 bases). The CDR3 length is 18 residues. The germline CDR1 and CDR2 sequences are SGHNT and YYREEE (reference sequence). V was pared by 0 bases and J by 1 base, with 17 bases between. The CDR3: CASSLGLGGWGAKNIQYF. CDR3 DNA: TGTGCCAGCAGCTTGGGACTAGGAGGATGGGGGGCCAAAAACATTCAGTACTTC.

V is TRBV21-1 and J is TRBJ2-3; the DNA was not compared with TRBD2, the D call given in the table. TRBV21-1 is labeled a pseudogene. The CDR3 runs 15 residues. The CDR3 nucleotides read TGTGCCAGCAGCAATGCGCCCATGAGCACAGATACGCAGTATTTT. Protein product: CASSNAPMSTDTQYF.

This chain joins TRBV25-1 and TRBJ1-2; the D is unclear. V was pared by 1 base and J by 4 bases, with 10 bases between. Germline V CDR1 and CDR2: MGHDK, SYGVNS. The CDR3 extends over 14 amino acids. The CDR3 nucleotides are TGTGCCAGCAGTGAATCCGGGTCGTTCTATGGCTACACCTTC. This translates into CASSESGSFYGYTF.

The chain combines TRBV11-2 with TRBJ1-5, with no clear D. Germline assignment: CDR1 SGHAT and CDR2 FQNNGV. The CDR3 consists of 14 residues. The V and J ends lost 0 bases and 4 bases respectively, with 7 bases between them. This CDR3 is CASSLERLNQPQHF. Here the CDR3 DNA reads TGTGCCAGCAGCTTAGAACGGTTAAATCAGCCCCAGCATTTT. The whole variable domain, remainder taken from reference TRBV11-2 and TRBJ1-5, is EAGVAQSPRYKIIEKRQSVAFWCNPISGHATLYWYQQILGQGPKLLIQFQNNGVVDDSQLPKDRFSAERLKGVDSTLKIQPAKLEDSAVYLCASSLERLNQPQHFGDGTRLSIL.

This rearrangement joins TRBV6-1 to TRBJ2-7, with 9 nucleotides matching TRBD1. Germline CDR1 reads MNHNS; CDR2 reads SASEGT. With 11 bases clipped from V and 2 bases from J, the junction kept 10 bases outside the gene matches. The CDR3 runs to 14 residues. CDR3 DNA sequence: TGTGCCGGGAGATCGGGACAGGGCCCCTACGAGCAGTACTTC. It codes for CAGRSGQGPYEQYF.

V gene TRBV9 combines with J gene TRBJ2-1; 14 bases align to TRBD2. V shed 0 bases and J 9 bases; nucleotides not matched to a gene: 11. The CDR3 is made up of 18 amino acids. CDR1 is SGDLS, CDR2 YYNGEE, per germline. CDR3 residues: CASSVEPTGLAGVSEQFF. DNA for the CDR3: TGTGCCAGCAGCGTAGAACCGACGGGACTAGCGGGAGTCAGTGAGCAGTTCTTC.

The chain employs TRBV29-1 and TRBJ1-1; the D gene is possibly TRBD1 (6 bases). This CDR3 comprises 13 residues. Trimming stripped 4 bases from V and 1 base from J, with 10 bases between. In germline, CDR1 is SQVTM, CDR2 ANQGSEA. CDR3 in amino acids: CSVAAGANTEAFF. The CDR3 nucleotides read TGCAGCGTTGCTGCAGGGGCGAACACTGAAGCTTTCTTT.

The V and J genes are TRBV27 and TRBJ2-3; 8 positions agree with TRBD2. CDR3 length: 13 amino acids. CDR1 is MNHEY and CDR2 is SMNVEV in the germline V gene (reference sequence). V lost 0 bases, J lost 10 bases, and 3 bases stayed unmatched. CDR3 residues: CASSLSASGSQYF. For the CDR3, the DNA is TGTGCCAGCAGTTTATCGGCTAGCGGGTCGCAGTATTTT.

The chain uses TRBV7-2 and TRBJ2-3; D gene uncertain. CDR1 and CDR2 (germline): SGHTA, FQGNSA. The CDR3 runs to 12 residues. V gave up 4 bases and J gave up 2 bases, with 4 bases separating them. The CDR3 is CASSYNTDTQYF. The CDR3 DNA reads as TGTGCCAGCAGCTATAACACAGATACGCAGTATTTT.